The T cell receptor beta chain under discussion was sequenced for a study of preoperative IRX-2 immunotherapy in early breast cancer. Germline CDR1 and CDR2: MNHNS and SASEGT. The length of the CDR3 is 12 residues. V shed 1 base and J shed 7 bases, with 8 bases lying between them. Data came from immunoSEQ multiplex PCR; TCRdb stores just in-frame clones and leaves some out. The sample lists 35,000 to 50,000 clones, about 95% seen once, with over 1.5% in the top ten. Treatment here: preoperative locoregional IRX-2 cytokine immunotherapy. Patients received preoperative, locoregional IRX-2 cytokine immunotherapy in a phase Ib study.

The chain links TRBV6-1 to TRBJ2-7; D unresolved. This sequence was found in a human donor with breast cancer. The source was tumor tissue, collected after IRX-2 immunotherapy. The CDR3 region is CASSEVRREQYF. The CDR3 region has the DNA TGTGCCAGCAGTGAAGTGCGGCGAGAGCAGTACTTC.